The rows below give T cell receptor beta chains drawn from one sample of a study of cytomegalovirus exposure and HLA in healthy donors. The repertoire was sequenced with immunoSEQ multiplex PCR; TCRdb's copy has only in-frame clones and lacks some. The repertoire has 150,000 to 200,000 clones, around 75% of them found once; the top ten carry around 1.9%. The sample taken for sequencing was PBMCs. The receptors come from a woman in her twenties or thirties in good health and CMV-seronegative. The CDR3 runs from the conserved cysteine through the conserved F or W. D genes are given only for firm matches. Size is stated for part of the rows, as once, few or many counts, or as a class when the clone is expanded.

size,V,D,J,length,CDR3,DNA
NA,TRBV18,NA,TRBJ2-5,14,CASSPGAGRETQYF,TGTGCCAGCTCACCAGGTGCGGGACGGGAGACCCAGTACTTC
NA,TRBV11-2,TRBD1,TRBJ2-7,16,CASSLERQGSAYEQYF,TGTGCCAGCAGCCTCGAAAGACAGGGGAGCGCCTACGAGCAGTACTTC
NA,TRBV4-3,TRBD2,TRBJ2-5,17,CASSQDLRLAGEATQYF,TGCGCCAGCAGCCAAGATCTAAGGCTAGCGGGAGAAGCGACCCAGTACTTC
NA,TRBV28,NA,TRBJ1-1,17,CASSPPGPQPMNTEAFF,TGTGCCAGCAGCCCCCCAGGTCCGCAGCCTATGAACACTGAAGCTTTCTTT
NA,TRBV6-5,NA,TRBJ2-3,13,CASSSMITDTQYF,TGTGCCAGCAGTTCTATGATCACAGATACGCAGTATTTT
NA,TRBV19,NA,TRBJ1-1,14,CASSFGVWNTEAFF,TGTGCCAGTAGTTTCGGTGTATGGAACACTGAAGCTTTCTTT
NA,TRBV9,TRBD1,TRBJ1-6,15,CASSGDSAFNSPLHF,TGTGCCAGCAGCGGGGACAGTGCTTTCAACTCACCCCTCCACTTT
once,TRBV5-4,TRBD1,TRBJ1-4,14,CASSFGTGSEKLFF,TGTGCCAGCAGCTTCGGGACAGGTAGCGAAAAACTGTTTTTT
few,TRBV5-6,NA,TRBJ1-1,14,CASSFAGHGTEAFF,TGTGCCAGCAGCTTCGCAGGGCATGGCACTGAAGCTTTCTTT
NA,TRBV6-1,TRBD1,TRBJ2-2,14,CASRPGQGIRELFF,TGTGCCAGCAGGCCGGGACAGGGAATCAGGGAGCTGTTTTTT
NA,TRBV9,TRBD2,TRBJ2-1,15,CASGRGGVLGNEQFF,TGTGCCAGCGGACGCGGGGGGGTACTCGGCAATGAGCAGTTCTTC
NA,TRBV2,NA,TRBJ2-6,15,CASSALGSGANVLTF,TGTGCCAGCAGTGCTTTAGGGAGTGGGGCCAACGTCCTGACTTTC
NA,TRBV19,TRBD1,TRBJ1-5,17,CASSIQRTGGYNQPQHF,TGTGCCAGTAGTATTCAGAGGACAGGGGGTTACAATCAGCCCCAGCATTTT
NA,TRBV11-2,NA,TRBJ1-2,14,CASSLEGARYGYTF,TGTGCCAGCAGCTTAGAGGGGGCCAGATATGGCTACACCTTC
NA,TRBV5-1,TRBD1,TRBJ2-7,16,CASSRGQGSLPYEQYF,TGCGCCAGCAGCAGAGGACAGGGGAGTTTACCCTACGAGCAGTACTTC
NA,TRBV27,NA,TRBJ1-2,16,CASSYKSQGIFYGYTF,TGTGCCAGCAGTTACAAGAGCCAGGGGATTTTCTATGGCTACACCTTC
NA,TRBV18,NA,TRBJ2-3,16,CASSPPWQGFTDTQYF,TGTGCCAGCTCACCACCGTGGCAGGGATTCACAGATACGCAGTATTTT
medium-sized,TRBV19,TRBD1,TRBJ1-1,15,CASSPWTGGSTEAFF,TGTGCCAGTAGTCCCTGGACAGGGGGCAGTACTGAAGCTTTCTTT
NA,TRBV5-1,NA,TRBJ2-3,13,CASSPSGTDTQYF,TGCGCCAGCAGCCCCTCTGGCACAGATACGCAGTATTTT
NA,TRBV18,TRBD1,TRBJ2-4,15,CASSPSGQGWDIQYF,TGTGCCAGCTCACCCTCGGGACAGGGGTGGGACATTCAGTACTTC